This paragraph reports one T cell receptor (beta chain). Its antigen is unknown. The data belong to a study of T cell responses to AZD1222 COVID-19 vaccine. The method was immunoSEQ multiplex PCR; TCRdb's version includes in-frame clones alone and lacks a portion of them. This sample has around 160,000 clones; around 94% occur once, and the top ten carry approximately 0.6%. Germline V gene lookup returns CDR1 SGHNT and CDR2 YENEEA. The CDR3 is 15 amino acids. V was shortened by 6 bases and J by 2 bases, with 14 bases between the two germline ends. Overall study results and limits: Sampled repertoires all dated from after the peak T cell response. Spike-specific TCR breadth rose after two AZD1222 doses, and depth rose as well. In a largely white British group with more females than males, clonal diversity was possibly underestimated.

Sample: peripheral blood, taken on day 0 of AZD1222 vaccination. The clonotype originates from an adult in good health. The chain employs TRBV11-3 and TRBJ2-1, with D tentatively TRBD2 (6 bases). The CDR3 region has the DNA TGTGCCAGCAGTGGGAGGTTGGGGCCCTACAATGAGCAGTTCTTC. Protein: CASSGRLGPYNEQFF.